These 13 T cell receptor beta chains originate from one sample sequenced in a study of blood T cell repertoires in COVID-19. The assay was immunoSEQ multiplex PCR, and TCRdb's table has in-frame clones only and misses some. The sample has approximately 400,000 clones, 88% seen once. Sequencing input: peripheral blood. The receptors come from a woman between 50 and 59 years old with COVID-19, enrolled during active disease.

Only one count was recorded for this clone. V and J are TRBV28 and TRBJ2-7; 15 bases are shared with TRBD2. CDR1 is MDHEN, CDR2 SYDVKM, per germline. Trimming took 3 bases from V and 5 from J; bases not matched to a gene: 11. This CDR3 contains 18 residues. Here the CDR3 reads CASSFGGLAGGVYNEQYF. The CDR3 bases are TGTGCCAGCAGTTTTGGGGGACTAGCGGGGGGCGTCTACAACGAGCAGTACTTC.

The J gene is TRBJ1-2, the V gene TRBV6-1; the D is unclear. The CDR3 totals 11 residues. Trimming stripped 1 base from V and 7 bases from J, with 4 bases between. CDR1 and CDR2 from the germline V gene are MNHNS and SASEGT. The CDR3 sequence is CASSEGAGYTF. The CDR3 DNA follows: TGTGCCAGCAGTGAAGGGGCTGGCTACACCTTC.

The chain has TRBV6-2 or TRBV6-3 and TRBJ1-1, with 7 bases fitting TRBD1. Germline loops: CDR1 MNHEY, CDR2 SVGEGT. V shed 2 bases and J 9 bases; nucleotides not matched to a gene: 6. The CDR3 extends over 13 amino acids. In DNA, the CDR3 is TGTGCCAGCAGTTACCTACGGACAGGAAAAGCTTTCTTT. Encoded protein: CASSYLRTGKAFF.

This chain links TRBV6-4 with TRBJ2-5; D is uncertain. The germline V and J ends were trimmed by 2 bases and 3 bases, with 4 bases remaining between them. This CDR3 region has 12 residues. Germline V gene sequence: CDR1 MRHNA, CDR2 SNTAGT. The CDR3 loop reads CASSDREETQYF. In nucleotides, the CDR3 is TGTGCCAGCAGTGACCGCGAAGAGACCCAGTACTTC.

The chain recombines TRBV30 with TRBJ1-1, with D possibly being TRBD1 (5 bases). In germline, CDR1 is GTSNPN, CDR2 SVGIG (reference sequence). The V and J ends lost 5 bases and 8 bases respectively, with 15 bases between them. This CDR3 has 12 residues. This chain's CDR3 is CAWRRVGPEAFF. In DNA, the CDR3 is TGTGCCTGGCGGAGGGTGGGACCCGAAGCTTTCTTT.

The chain is built from TRBV2 and TRBJ1-2; D unresolved. CDR3 length: 14 residues. Germline CDR1 reads SNHLY; CDR2 reads FYNNEI. V was pared by 2 bases and J by 2 bases, with 9 bases between. The CDR3 nucleotides read TGTGCCAGCAGTGAACAGGCGGGGAACTATGGCTACACCTTC. It yields the protein CASSEQAGNYGYTF.

This chain joins TRBV29-1 and TRBJ1-2; D ambiguous. The germline V and J ends were trimmed by 7 bases and 4 bases, with 16 bases remaining between them. CDR1 and CDR2 (germline): SQVTM, ANQGSEA. There are 13 residues in the CDR3. The CDR3 DNA sequence: TGCAGCGCAGGACCCGGGGAGCTCTATGGCTACACCTTC. It is translated as CSAGPGELYGYTF.

This CDR3 reads CATSLGAGDYEQYF. The CDR3 DNA is TGTGCCACCAGCCTCGGGGCGGGGGACTACGAGCAGTACTTC. J is TRBJ2-7 and V is TRBV15, with 7 bases identical to TRBD2. Germline CDR1 and CDR2: LNHNV and YYDKDF (reference sequence). The CDR3 contains 14 residues. Trimming took 5 bases from V and 3 from J; bases not matched to a gene: 7.

The V call is TRBV10-3, the J call TRBJ1-3, with D maybe TRBD1 (6 bases). CDR1 and CDR2 from the germline V gene are ENHRY and SYGVKD. This CDR3 is 15 amino acids long. Trimming stripped 2 bases from V and 2 bases from J, with 10 bases between. The CDR3 DNA reads TGTGCCATCAGTGAGCCGAACAGGGCTGGAAACACCATATATTTT. Protein product: CAISEPNRAGNTIYF.

V and J are TRBV7-2 and TRBJ1-3; D is unresolved. Germline CDR1 reads SGHTA; CDR2 reads FQGNSA. The CDR3 spans 14 residues. Between the trimmed V and J ends, which lost 3 bases and 0 bases, there was a span of 6 bases. The CDR3: CASSFGISGNTIYF. The CDR3 DNA reads as TGTGCCAGCAGCTTCGGGATCTCTGGAAACACCATATATTTT.

The chain carries TRBV7-7 and TRBJ2-5; a weak D match, TRBD2 (5 bases). Trimming stripped 2 bases from V and 4 bases from J, with 8 bases between. Looked up from germline, CDR1 is SSHAT and CDR2 is FNYEAQ (reference sequence). The CDR3 loop spans 13 amino acids. The CDR3 region is CASSLSRAETQYF. The CDR3 coding sequence is TGTGCCAGCAGCTTATCGAGGGCAGAGACCCAGTACTTC.

This rearrangement joins TRBV15 to TRBJ2-2, with TRBD1 matching 9 bases. CDR3 size: 18 residues. Unmatched junction bases numbered 10, after V lost 0 bases and J lost 5 bases. Germline loops: CDR1 LNHNV, CDR2 YYDKDF (reference sequence). CDR3 coding DNA: TGTGCCACCAGCAGAGATCCCATTGACAGGGGGAGAACCGGGGAGCTGTTTTTT. Protein product: CATSRDPIDRGRTGELFF. The variable domain in full, with the rest retrieved from reference TRBV15 and TRBJ2-2, is DAMVIQNPRYQVTQFGKPVTLSCSQTLNHNVMYWYQQKSSQAPKLLFHYYDKDFNNEADTPDNFQSRRPNTSFCFLDIRSPGLGDTAMYLCATSRDPIDRGRTGELFFGEGSRLTVL.

This clone was counted a few times. V usage is TRBV10-3 and J usage is TRBJ1-1; 8 bases map to TRBD1. Trimming removed 3 bases from V and 5 bases from J; junction bases left unmatched: 14. CDR1 ENHRY and CDR2 SYGVKD come from the germline V gene. The CDR3 contains 17 residues. The CDR3 here is CAISEFTGGEGSTEAFF. The CDR3 region has the DNA TGTGCCATCAGTGAATTCACAGGGGGTGAGGGTAGTACTGAAGCTTTCTTT.